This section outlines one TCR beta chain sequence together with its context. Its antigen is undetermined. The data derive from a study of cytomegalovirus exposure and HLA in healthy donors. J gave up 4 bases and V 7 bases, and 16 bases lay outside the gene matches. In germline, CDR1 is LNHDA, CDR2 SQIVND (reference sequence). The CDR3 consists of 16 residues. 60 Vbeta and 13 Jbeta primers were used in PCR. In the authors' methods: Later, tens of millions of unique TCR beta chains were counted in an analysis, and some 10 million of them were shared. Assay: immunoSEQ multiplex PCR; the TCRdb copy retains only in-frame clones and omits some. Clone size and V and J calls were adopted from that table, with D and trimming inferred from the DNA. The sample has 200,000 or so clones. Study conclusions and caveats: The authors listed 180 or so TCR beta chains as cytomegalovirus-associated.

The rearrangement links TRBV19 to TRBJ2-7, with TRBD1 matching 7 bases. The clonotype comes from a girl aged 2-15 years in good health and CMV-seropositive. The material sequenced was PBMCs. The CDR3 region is CASKSSSAGGRYEQYF. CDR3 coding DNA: TGTGCCAGTAAATCTAGCTCGGCAGGGGGACGGTACGAGCAGTACTTC.